The next 17 T cell receptor beta chains were all read from a single sample in a study of blood T cell repertoires in COVID-19. The table came from immunoSEQ multiplex PCR; TCRdb's copy has only in-frame clones and leaves some out. The repertoire holds roughly 130,000 clones, about 79% seen once, with approximately 9.1% in the top ten. Sequenced sample: PBMCs or T cells enriched from blood (not recorded which). These receptors came from a man aged 50-60 years who had recovered from COVID-19.

This rearrangement joins TRBV7-9 to TRBJ1-6, with 11 bases fitting TRBD1. With V trimmed by 5 bases and J by 14 bases, 8 bases remained unmatched. The CDR3 is 14 amino acids. Germline V gene data show CDR1 as SEHNR and CDR2 as FQNEAQ (reference sequence). CDR3 DNA sequence: TGTGCCAGCAGCCTAGGACAGGGGGCTGAGGCCCTCCACTTT. Its translation: CASSLGQGAEALHF.

This clone was found once. This chain connects TRBV7-3 to TRBJ1-1; TRBD1 might be the D (5 bases). Trimming removed 5 bases at V and 1 base at J, with 11 bases between. CDR1 and CDR2 from the germline V gene are SGHTA and FQGTGA. The length of the CDR3 is 14 residues. In nucleotides, the CDR3 is TGTGCCAGCAGCATGGACGGGGGGAACACTGAAGCTTTCTTT. It translates to CASSMDGGNTEAFF. Full variable domain (remainder filled in from reference TRBV7-3 and TRBJ1-1): GAGVSQTPSNKVTEKGKYVELRCDPISGHTALYWYRQSLGQGPEFLIYFQGTGAADDSGLPNDRFFAVRPEGSVSTLKIQRTERGDSAVYLCASSMDGGNTEAFFGQGTRLTVV.

The J gene is TRBJ2-1, the V gene TRBV24-1, with 8 positions matching TRBD2. This CDR3 has 13 residues. V lost 5 bases, J lost 12 bases, and 8 bases stayed unmatched. The germline V gene encodes CDR1 KGHDR and CDR2 SFDVKD. CDR3 nucleotides: TGTGCCACCAGTGTCTCCGGGGCGGGGGGGCAGTTCTTC. Protein sequence: CATSVSGAGGQFF.

The chain uses TRBV4-1 and TRBJ1-1; TRBD1 aligns across 7 bases. J gave up 7 bases and V 0 bases, and 2 bases lay outside the gene matches. Looked up from germline, CDR1 is MGHRA and CDR2 is YSYEKL. The CDR3 contains 13 residues. CDR3 region: CASSQEGQLEAFF. CDR3 nucleotides: TGCGCCAGCAGCCAAGAGGGACAGCTTGAAGCTTTCTTT.

J is TRBJ2-5 and V is TRBV18, with a tentative D call TRBD2 (6 bases). This CDR3 has 14 amino acids. Trimming took 5 bases from V and 1 from J, leaving 11 bases between them. The germline V gene encodes CDR1 KGHSH and CDR2 LQKENI. The CDR3 DNA sequence: TGTGCCAGCTCAGAGGCCGGGAGCCAAGAGACCCAGTACTTC. It translates to CASSEAGSQETQYF.

This chain joins TRBV4-3 and TRBJ1-3; no clear D gene. This CDR3 spans 16 amino acids. Germline CDR1 is LGHNA and CDR2 is YSLEER. Trimming removed 0 bases at V and 2 bases at J, with 11 bases between. CDR3 loop: CASSQDSGSAGNTIYF. The DNA of the CDR3 is TGCGCCAGCAGCCAAGACTCGGGGTCCGCTGGAAACACCATATATTTT.

The gene calls are TRBV7-9 and TRBJ2-2; possible D gene TRBD2, 6 bases. Germline CDR1 SEHNR, CDR2 FQNEAQ (reference sequence). The CDR3 consists of 12 residues. V was clipped by 5 bases and J by 7 bases, with 8 bases between them. For the CDR3, the DNA is TGTGCCAGCAGCCGGGGAGGCGGGGAGCTGTTTTTT. Protein product: CASSRGGGELFF.

The chain joins TRBV27 to TRBJ1-6; 7 bases agree with TRBD1. The V gene end was trimmed by 5 bases and the J gene end by 7 bases; junction bases not matched to a gene: 5. Germline assignment: CDR1 MNHEY and CDR2 SMNVEV (reference sequence). The CDR3 length is 14 residues. CDR3 nucleotides: TGTGCCAGCAGTGACAGGGCTTACAATTCACCCCTCCACTTT. Protein product: CASSDRAYNSPLHF.

This clone occurred a few times. The rearrangement uses TRBV9 and TRBJ2-7, with D tentatively TRBD2 (6 bases). V lost 0 bases and J lost 2, with 15 bases in between. The CDR3 sequence is 16 residues long. From germline, CDR1 is SGDLS and CDR2 YYNGEE. The CDR3 spells CASSVGGSGVPYEQYF. The CDR3 DNA reads TGTGCCAGCAGCGTAGGGGGGTCGGGGGTCCCCTACGAGCAGTACTTC.

The genes are TRBV11-2 and TRBJ1-2, with D possibly TRBD1 on 6 matching bases. The germline V gene encodes CDR1 SGHAT and CDR2 FQNNGV. This CDR3 comprises 13 residues. Trimming left V 5 bases short and J 3 bases short, with 10 bases between. CDR3 nucleotide sequence: TGTGCCAGCAGCATACAGGGTTACTATGGCTACACCTTC. Residues: CASSIQGYYGYTF.

V and J are TRBV7-2 and TRBJ2-3; TRBD2 might be the D (6 bases). Germline V gene data show CDR1 as SGHTA and CDR2 as FQGNSA. The CDR3 covers 14 residues. V was clipped by 3 bases and J by 6 bases, with 13 bases between them. The CDR3 region is CASSLGLDVDTQYF. CDR3 in DNA: TGTGCCAGCAGCTTGGGACTGGACGTGGATACGCAGTATTTT.

The V gene is TRBV5-6, the J gene TRBJ2-3; perhaps TRBD2 as D (5 bases). The germline V gene encodes CDR1 SGHDT and CDR2 YYEEEE. The V and J ends lost 0 bases and 6 bases respectively, with 8 bases between them. The CDR3 totals 13 residues. CDR3 in DNA: TGTGCCAGCAGCTTGGCGGGGAAGGATACGCAGTATTTT. Its translation: CASSLAGKDTQYF.

This clone was recorded once. The chain joins TRBV6-5 to TRBJ1-2; the match to TRBD1 covers 7 bases. With V trimmed by 5 bases and J by 4 bases, 7 bases remained unmatched. The germline V gene has CDR1 MNHEY and CDR2 SVGAGI. CDR3 length equals 14 residues. CDR3 coding DNA: TGTGCCAGCAGTACCACAGGGGAGCGCTATGGCTACACCTTC. Its translation is CASSTTGERYGYTF.

The chain combines TRBV6-5 with TRBJ1-4; 10 nucleotides line up with TRBD1. V lost 8 bases to trimming and J lost 3 bases; unmatched junction nucleotides: 6. Germline V gene lookup returns CDR1 MNHEY and CDR2 SVGAGI. CDR3 length equals 15 residues. CDR3 sequence reads: CASLTGGAANEKLFF. The CDR3, as DNA: TGTGCCAGCTTGACAGGGGGCGCGGCTAATGAAAAACTGTTTTTT.

J is TRBJ1-2 and V is TRBV19; no firm D call. This CDR3 spans 15 amino acids. V lost 9 bases, J lost 2 bases, and 19 bases lay in between. Germline assignment: CDR1 LNHDA and CDR2 SQIVND (reference sequence). The CDR3 sequence is CASGTRASLNYGYTF. In DNA, the CDR3 is TGTGCCAGCGGAACTAGGGCCTCACTGAACTATGGCTACACCTTC. Drawing the rest from reference TRBV19 and TRBJ1-2, the complete variable domain is DGGITQSPKYLFRKEGQNVTLSCEQNLNHDAMYWYRQDPGQGLRLIYYSQIVNDFQKGDIAEGYSVSREKKESFPLTVTSAQKNPTAFYLCASGTRASLNYGYTFGSGTRLTVV.

The V call is TRBV11-2, the J call TRBJ1-1; a weak D match, TRBD1 (6 bases). This CDR3 has 15 residues. V gave up 1 base and J gave up 5 bases, with 14 bases separating them. Germline-derived CDR1 and CDR2 are SGHAT and FQNNGV. In DNA form, the CDR3 reads TGTGCCAGCAGCTTAGGAAGACAGGACGGTACTGAAGCTTTCTTT. As protein: CASSLGRQDGTEAFF.

The rearrangement links TRBV4-1 to TRBJ2-1, with TRBD1 matching 10 bases. The germline CDR1 and CDR2 sequences are MGHRA and YSYEKL. The ends lost 4 bases at V and 7 bases at J; junction bases unmatched: 7. CDR3 length: 15 amino acids. The CDR3 region is CASSPPGQGSNEQFF. CDR3 nucleotide sequence: TGCGCCAGCAGCCCACCGGGACAGGGGTCTAATGAGCAGTTCTTC.